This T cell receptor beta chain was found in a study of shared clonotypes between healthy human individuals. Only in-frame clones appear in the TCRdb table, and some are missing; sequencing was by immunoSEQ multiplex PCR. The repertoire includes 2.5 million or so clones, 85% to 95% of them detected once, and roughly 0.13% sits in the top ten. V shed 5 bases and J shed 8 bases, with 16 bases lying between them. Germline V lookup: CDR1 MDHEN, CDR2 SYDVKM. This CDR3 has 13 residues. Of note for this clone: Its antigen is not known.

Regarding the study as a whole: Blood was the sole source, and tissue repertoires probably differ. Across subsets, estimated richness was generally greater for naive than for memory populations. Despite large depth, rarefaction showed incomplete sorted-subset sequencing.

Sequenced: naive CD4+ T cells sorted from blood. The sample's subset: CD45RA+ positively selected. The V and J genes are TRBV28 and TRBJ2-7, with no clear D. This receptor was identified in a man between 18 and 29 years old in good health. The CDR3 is CASSKPSRYKQYF. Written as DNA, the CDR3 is TGTGCCAGCAGTAAACCCTCGCGGTACAAGCAGTACTTC.